The clone carrying this T cell receptor (gamma chain) has only a few counts. Its antigen is not identified. RNA was extracted from the cells and then reverse transcribed. Multiplex PCR used pooled V-gene forward primers and a constant-region reverse primer to amplify CDR3s. TCRdb re-identified clones in the multiplex PCR reads via CATT. The sample shows tens of thousands of gamma-chain clones, around 13% of them seen only once. After alphabeta T cell depletion, CD3+ Vdelta1+ Vdelta2- thymocytes were sorted. Sorted Vdelta1+ thymocytes were about 97% to 99.6% pure. These data belong to a study of Vδ1+ human thymocytes. Study-wide findings and caveats: Despite high sort purity, around 19% of thymic T cell receptor delta sequences were Vdelta2. The authors advised highly purified populations and single-cell validation. In the thymus, TRG and TRD repertoires looked highly polyclonal with Gaussian CDR3 lengths.

Germline loops: CDR1 EGSNGY, CDR2 YDSYNSKV. This CDR3 region has 18 residues. Germline trimming cut 2 bases from V and 0 bases from J; bases unmatched to any gene: 12. The clonotype originates from a child younger than two who had congenital heart surgery. The gene calls are TRGV2 and TRGJP2. The sequenced sample was Vdelta1+ gamma-delta thymocytes from the thymus. Noted subset: FACS-sorted CD3+ TCRalphabeta- TCRVdelta1+ TCRVdelta2- thymocytes. CDR3: CATWDAQKQYSSDWIKTF. The CDR3 coding sequence is TGTGCCACCTGGGACGCCCAAAAACAATATAGTAGTGATTGGATCAAGACGTTT.